This T cell receptor (beta chain) originates from a study of cytomegalovirus exposure and HLA in healthy donors. Study at large: T cells numbering about 180 million yielded 100 million to 120 million unique TCR beta sequences in an earlier analysis. General observations from the study: For cytomegalovirus status, the classifier reportedly gave diagnoses with high specificity and sensitivity. Owing to their indistinguishability, certain V segments, notably TRBV6-2 and TRBV6-3, were excluded. One variant, a missense change in DCLRE1C, was linked in a later analysis to TCR beta V- and J-gene trimming.

PCR employed 60 Vbeta and 13 Jbeta primers. Using immunoSEQ multiplex PCR, the repertoire was profiled, and TCRdb retains in-frame clones only, with some absent. The sample includes about 160,000 clones, just under 80% of them seen just once. CDR3 length: 14 residues. Deletions cut 7 bases from V and 1 base from J, with 13 bases between. Per the germline V gene, CDR1 is SNHLY and CDR2 is FYNNEI. A single count supports this clone. Its antigen is undetermined. The material sequenced was PBMCs. The TCR sequence derives from a woman aged 50 to 60 in good health and CMV-seropositive. The rearrangement links TRBV2 to TRBJ1-1; TRBD1 might be the D (6 bases). CDR3 coding DNA: TGTGCCAGCACGACAGGAACGACGAACACTGAAGCTTTCTTT. This translates into CASTTGTTNTEAFF.